This T cell receptor (beta chain) was recovered during a study of blood T cell repertoires in COVID-19. Turning to the study itself: Donors in the United States, Italy and Spain gave samples during acute or convalescent COVID-19.

Sequenced by immunoSEQ multiplex PCR; TCRdb stores in-frame clones only, minus some. The sample holds about 330,000 clones, about 90% seen once. The CDR3 extends over 15 amino acids. V was clipped by 7 bases and J by 4 bases, with 14 bases between them. The germline gives CDR1 MDHEN, CDR2 SYDVKM. The sequenced sample was PBMCs or T cells enriched from blood (not recorded which). This TCR was recovered from a woman aged 30 to 39 who had recovered from COVID-19. The V call is TRBV28, the J call TRBJ2-6; D is perhaps TRBD2 (6 bases). The DNA for the CDR3 is TGTGCCAGCATGCCGTGGGGAGGAGGGGCCAACGTCCTGACTTTC. Its translation is CASMPWGGGANVLTF.